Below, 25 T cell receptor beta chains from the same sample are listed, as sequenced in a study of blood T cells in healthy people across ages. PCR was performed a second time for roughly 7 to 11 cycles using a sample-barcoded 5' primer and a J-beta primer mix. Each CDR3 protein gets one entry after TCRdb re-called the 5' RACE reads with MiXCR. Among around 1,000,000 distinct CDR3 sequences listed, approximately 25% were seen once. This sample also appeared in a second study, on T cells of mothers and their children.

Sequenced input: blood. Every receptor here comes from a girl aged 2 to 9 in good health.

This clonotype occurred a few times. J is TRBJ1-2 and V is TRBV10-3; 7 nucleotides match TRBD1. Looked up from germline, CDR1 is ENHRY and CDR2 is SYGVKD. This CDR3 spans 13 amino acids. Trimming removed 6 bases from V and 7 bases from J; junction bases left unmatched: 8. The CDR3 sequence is CAISAEQGRGYTF. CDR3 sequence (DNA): TGTGCCATCAGCGCTGAACAGGGGCGTGGCTACACCTTC.

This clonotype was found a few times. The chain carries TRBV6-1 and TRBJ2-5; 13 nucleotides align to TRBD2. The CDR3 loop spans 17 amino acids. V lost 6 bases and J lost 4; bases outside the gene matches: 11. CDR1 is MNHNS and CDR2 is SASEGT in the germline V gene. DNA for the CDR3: TGTGCCAGCAGAGTTCCGGGACTAGCGGGGATCGGAGAGACCCAGTACTTC. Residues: CASRVPGLAGIGETQYF.

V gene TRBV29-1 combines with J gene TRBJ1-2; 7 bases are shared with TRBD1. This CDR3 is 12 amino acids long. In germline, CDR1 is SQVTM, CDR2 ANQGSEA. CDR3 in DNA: TGCGGCGCTCCGGGACAGAAATCTGGCTACACCTTC. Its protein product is CGAPGQKSGYTF. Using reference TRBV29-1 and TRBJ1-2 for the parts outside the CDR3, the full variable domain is SAVISQKPSRDICQRGTSLTIQCQVDSQVTMMFWYRQQPGQSLTLIATANQGSEATYESGFVIDKFPISRPNLTFSTLTVSNMSPEDSSIYLCGAPGQKSGYTFGSGTRLTVV.

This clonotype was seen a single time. CDR3 sequence: CSARDVSSHEQFF. CDR3 nucleotide sequence: TGCAGTGCTAGAGATGTATCCTCCCATGAGCAGTTCTTC. The rearrangement links TRBV20-1 to TRBJ2-5; no firm D call. The last part of the DNA fits TRBJ2-1 better; the J call may be wrong. The CDR3 sequence is 13 residues long. CDR1 and CDR2 (germline): DFQATT, SNEGSKA (reference sequence).

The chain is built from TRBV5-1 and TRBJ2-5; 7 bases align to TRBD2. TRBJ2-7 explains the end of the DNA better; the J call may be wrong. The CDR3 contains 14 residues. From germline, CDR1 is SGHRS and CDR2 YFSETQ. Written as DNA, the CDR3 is TGCGCCACATCGGAGCCGGGACTATCAGACGAGCAGTACTTC. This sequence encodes CATSEPGLSDEQYF.

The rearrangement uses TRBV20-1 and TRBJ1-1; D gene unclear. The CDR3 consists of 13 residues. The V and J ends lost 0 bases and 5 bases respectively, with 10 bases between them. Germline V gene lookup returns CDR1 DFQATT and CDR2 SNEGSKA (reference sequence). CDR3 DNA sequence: TGCAGTGCTAGAGATTACCGGGATACTGAAGCTTTCTTT. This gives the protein CSARDYRDTEAFF.

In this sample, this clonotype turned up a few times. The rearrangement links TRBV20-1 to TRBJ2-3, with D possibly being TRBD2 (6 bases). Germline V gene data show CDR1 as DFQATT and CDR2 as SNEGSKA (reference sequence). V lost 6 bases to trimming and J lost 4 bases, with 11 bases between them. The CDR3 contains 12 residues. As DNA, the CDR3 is TGCAGTGCCCCAGGAGGGGCAGATACGCAGTATTTT. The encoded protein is CSAPGGADTQYF.

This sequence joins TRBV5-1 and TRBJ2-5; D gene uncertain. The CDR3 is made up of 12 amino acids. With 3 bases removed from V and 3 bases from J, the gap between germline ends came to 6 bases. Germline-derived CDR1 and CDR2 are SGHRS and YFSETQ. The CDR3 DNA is TGCGCCAGCAGCTCGCGTAAAGAGACCCAGTACTTC. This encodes CASSSRKETQYF.

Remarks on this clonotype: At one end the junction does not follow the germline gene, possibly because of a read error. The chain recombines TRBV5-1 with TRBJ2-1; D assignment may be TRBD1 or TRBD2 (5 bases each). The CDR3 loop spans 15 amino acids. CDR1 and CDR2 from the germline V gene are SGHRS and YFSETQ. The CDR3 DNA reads TGCGCCAGCAGCTTGGCGGGGCGACTTCAAGAGACCCGGTACTTC. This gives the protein CASSLAGRLQETRYF.

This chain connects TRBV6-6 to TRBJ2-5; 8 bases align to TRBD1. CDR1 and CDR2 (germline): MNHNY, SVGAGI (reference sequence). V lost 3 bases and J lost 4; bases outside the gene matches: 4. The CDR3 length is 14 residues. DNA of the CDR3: TGTGCCAGCAGTTATTCCGGGACAGGAGAGACCCAGTACTTC. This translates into CASSYSGTGETQYF.

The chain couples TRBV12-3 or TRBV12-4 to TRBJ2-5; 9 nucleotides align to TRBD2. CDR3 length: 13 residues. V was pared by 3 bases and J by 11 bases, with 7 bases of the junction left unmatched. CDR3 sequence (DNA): TGTGCCAGCAGTTTGAGAACTAGCGGGCGGCAGTACTTC. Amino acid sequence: CASSLRTSGRQYF.

The CDR3 nucleotides are TGTGCCAGCAGCTTATGGAAGAGCGGGGAGGCCAAGTTCTTC. It yields the protein CASSLWKSGEAKFF. V usage is TRBV7-6 and J usage is TRBJ2-1; 7 bases agree with TRBD2. CDR3 size: 14 residues. V was clipped by 2 bases and J by 14 bases; unmatched bases: 12. Germline V gene data show CDR1 as SGHVS and CDR2 as FNYEAQ.

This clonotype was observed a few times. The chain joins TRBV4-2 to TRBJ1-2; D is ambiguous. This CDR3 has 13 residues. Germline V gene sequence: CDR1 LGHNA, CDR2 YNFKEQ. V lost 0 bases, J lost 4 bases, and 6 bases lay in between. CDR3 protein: CASSQETSYGYTF. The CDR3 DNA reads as TGTGCCAGCAGCCAAGAGACCTCCTATGGCTACACCTTC.

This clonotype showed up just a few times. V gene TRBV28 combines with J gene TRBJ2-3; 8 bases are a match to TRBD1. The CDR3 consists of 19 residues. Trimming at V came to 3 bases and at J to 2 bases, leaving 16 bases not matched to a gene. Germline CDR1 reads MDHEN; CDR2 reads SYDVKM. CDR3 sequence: CASSLRATTSGGITDTQYF. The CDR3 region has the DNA TGTGCCAGCAGTTTGAGGGCTACGACCTCAGGGGGCATCACAGATACGCAGTATTTT.

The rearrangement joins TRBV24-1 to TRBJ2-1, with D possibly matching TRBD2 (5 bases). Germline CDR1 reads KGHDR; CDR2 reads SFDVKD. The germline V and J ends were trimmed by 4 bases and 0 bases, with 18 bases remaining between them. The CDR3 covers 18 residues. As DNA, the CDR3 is TGTGCCACCAGTGACCGGAATAGCGTGCGAAGCTCCTACAATGAGCAGTTCTTC. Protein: CATSDRNSVRSSYNEQFF.

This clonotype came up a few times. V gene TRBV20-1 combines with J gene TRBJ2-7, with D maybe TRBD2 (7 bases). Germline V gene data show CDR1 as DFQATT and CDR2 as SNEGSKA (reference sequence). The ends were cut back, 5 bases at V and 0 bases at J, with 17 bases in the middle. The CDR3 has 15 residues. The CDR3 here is CSAGSGGTASYEQYF. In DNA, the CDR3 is TGCAGTGCTGGTTCGGGGGGCACCGCCTCCTACGAGCAGTACTTC.

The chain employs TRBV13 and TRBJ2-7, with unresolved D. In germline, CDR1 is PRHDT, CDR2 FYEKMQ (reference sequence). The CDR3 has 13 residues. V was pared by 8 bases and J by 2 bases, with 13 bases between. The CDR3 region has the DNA TGTGCCAGCCTATTCGGCGGCACCTACGAGCAGTACTTC. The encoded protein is CASLFGGTYEQYF.

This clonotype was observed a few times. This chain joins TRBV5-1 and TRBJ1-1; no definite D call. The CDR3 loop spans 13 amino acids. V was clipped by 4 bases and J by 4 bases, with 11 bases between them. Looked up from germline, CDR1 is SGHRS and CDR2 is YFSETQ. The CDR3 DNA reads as TGCGCCAGCAGCGAGGACCCTTTCACTGAAGCTTTCTTT. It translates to CASSEDPFTEAFF.

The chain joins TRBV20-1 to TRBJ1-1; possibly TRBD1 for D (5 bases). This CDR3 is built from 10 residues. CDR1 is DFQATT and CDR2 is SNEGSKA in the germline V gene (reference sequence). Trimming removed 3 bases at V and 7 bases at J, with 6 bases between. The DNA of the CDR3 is TGCAGTGCTAGGGACAATGAAGCTTTCTTT. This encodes CSARDNEAFF.

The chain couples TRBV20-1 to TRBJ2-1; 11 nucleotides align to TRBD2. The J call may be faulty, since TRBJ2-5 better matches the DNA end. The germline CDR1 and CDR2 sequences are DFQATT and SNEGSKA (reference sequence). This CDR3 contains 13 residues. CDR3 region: CSARLAGQGTQYF. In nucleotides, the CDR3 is TGCAGTGCCCGACTAGCGGGACAGGGGACCCAGTACTTC.

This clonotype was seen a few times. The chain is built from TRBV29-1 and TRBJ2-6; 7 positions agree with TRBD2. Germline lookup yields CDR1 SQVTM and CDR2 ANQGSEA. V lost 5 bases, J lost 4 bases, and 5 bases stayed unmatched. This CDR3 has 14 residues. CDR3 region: CSVQREYGANVLTF. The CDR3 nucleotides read TGCAGCGTTCAGCGGGAATACGGGGCCAACGTCCTGACTTTC.

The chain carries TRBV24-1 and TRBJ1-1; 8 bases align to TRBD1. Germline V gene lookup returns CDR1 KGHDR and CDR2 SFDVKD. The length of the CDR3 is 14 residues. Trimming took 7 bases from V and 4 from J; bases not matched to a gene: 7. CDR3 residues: CATSETGGSTEAFF. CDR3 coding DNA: TGTGCCACCAGCGAAACAGGGGGGAGCACTGAAGCTTTCTTT.

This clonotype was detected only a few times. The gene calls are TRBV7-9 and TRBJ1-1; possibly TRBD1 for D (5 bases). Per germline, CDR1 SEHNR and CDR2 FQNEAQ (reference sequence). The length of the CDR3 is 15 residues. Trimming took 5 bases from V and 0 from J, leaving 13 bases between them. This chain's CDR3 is CASSPGRELNTEAFF. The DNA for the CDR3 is TGTGCCAGCAGCCCGGGACGGGAATTGAACACTGAAGCTTTCTTT.

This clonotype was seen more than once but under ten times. DNA for the CDR3: TGTGCCAGCAGTTTACTTACCGGGACAGGGGGGTACGAGCAGTACTTC. Encoded protein: CASSLLTGTGGYEQYF. The chain joins TRBV27 to TRBJ2-7; TRBD1 aligns across 11 bases. After removal of 2 bases from V and 4 bases from J, the junction contained 7 bases not matched to a gene. The CDR3 runs to 16 residues. From germline, CDR1 is MNHEY and CDR2 SMNVEV (reference sequence).

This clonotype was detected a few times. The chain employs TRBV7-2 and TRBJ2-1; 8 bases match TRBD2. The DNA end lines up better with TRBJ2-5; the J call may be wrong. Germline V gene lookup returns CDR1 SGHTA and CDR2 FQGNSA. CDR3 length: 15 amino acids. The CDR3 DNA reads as TGTGCCAGCAGCTTCCCACTAGCGGCCCAGGAGACCCAGTACTTC. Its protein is CASSFPLAAQETQYF.